This record looks at one T cell receptor (beta chain) sequence and its context. Data came from immunoSEQ multiplex PCR; TCRdb stores just in-frame clones and leaves some out. The data show around 1.6 million clones, nearly 99% seen once. These data come from a study of shared clonotypes between healthy human individuals. This CDR3 contains 14 residues. Germline assignment: CDR1 MDHEN and CDR2 SYDVKM. V trimming: 4 bases; J trimming: 9 bases; junction bases outside the gene matches: 10. The source material was naive CD4+ T cells sorted from blood. Subset here: CD45RA+ positively selected. This sequence joins TRBV28 and TRBJ2-7, with 9 nucleotides matching TRBD1. The receptor comes from a man aged 25-45 years in good health. For the CDR3, the DNA is TGTGCCAGCAGTTACCCGGGGACAGGGTTAGGGCAGTACTTC. Translating it yields CASSYPGTGLGQYF.